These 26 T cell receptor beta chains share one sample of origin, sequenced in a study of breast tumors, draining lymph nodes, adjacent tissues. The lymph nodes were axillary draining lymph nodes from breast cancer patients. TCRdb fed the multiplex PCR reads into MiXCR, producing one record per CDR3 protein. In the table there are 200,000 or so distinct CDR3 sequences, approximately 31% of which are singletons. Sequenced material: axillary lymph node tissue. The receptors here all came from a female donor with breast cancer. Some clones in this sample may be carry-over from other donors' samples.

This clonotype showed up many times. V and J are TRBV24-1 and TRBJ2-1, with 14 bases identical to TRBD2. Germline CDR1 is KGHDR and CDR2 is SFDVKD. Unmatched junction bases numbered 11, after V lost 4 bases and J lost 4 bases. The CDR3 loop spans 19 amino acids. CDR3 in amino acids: CATSDPGLAGGSGYNEQFF. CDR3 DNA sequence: TGTGCCACCAGTGACCCTGGACTAGCGGGAGGAAGTGGTTACAATGAGCAGTTCTTC.

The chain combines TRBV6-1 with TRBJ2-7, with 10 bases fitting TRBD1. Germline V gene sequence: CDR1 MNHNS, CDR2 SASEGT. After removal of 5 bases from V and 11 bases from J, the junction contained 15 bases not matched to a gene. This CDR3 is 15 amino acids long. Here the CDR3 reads CASSPTGTGENLEYV. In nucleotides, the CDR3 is TGTGCCAGCAGTCCGACCGGGACAGGGGAAAACCTAGAGTACGTC.

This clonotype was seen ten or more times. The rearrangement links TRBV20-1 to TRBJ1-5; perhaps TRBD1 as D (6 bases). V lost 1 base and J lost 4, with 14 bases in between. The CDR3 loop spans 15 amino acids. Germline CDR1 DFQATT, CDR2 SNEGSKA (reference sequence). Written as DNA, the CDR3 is TGCAGTGCTAGAGCCGCGACAGGAATTAATCAGCCCCAGCATTTT. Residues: CSARAATGINQPQHF.

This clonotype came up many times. In DNA, the CDR3 is TGCGCCAGCAGCCAAAGAGTCCGGGACTCCCGGGAAGATACGCAGTATTTT. It yields the protein CASSQRVRDSREDTQYF. The V call is TRBV4-3, the J call TRBJ2-3; maybe TRBD2 (6 bases). Germline V gene data show CDR1 as LGHNA and CDR2 as YSLEER. The CDR3 has 17 amino acids. Trimming took 2 bases from V and 5 from J, leaving 20 bases between them.

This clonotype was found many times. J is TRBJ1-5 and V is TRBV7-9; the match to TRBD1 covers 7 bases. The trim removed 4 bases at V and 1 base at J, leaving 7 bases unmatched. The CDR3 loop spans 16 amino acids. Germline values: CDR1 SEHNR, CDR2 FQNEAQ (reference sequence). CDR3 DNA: TGTGCCAGCAGCTCCTCGACAGGGCAGAGCAATCAGCCCCAGCATTTT. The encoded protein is CASSSSTGQSNQPQHF.

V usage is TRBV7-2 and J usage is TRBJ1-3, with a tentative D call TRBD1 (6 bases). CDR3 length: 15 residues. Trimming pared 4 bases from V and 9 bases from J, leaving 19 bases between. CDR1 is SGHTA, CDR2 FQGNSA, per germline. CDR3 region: CASSWSGRGGLTIYF. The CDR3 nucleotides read TGTGCCAGCAGCTGGTCTGGTCGGGGGGGCCTCACCATATATTTT.

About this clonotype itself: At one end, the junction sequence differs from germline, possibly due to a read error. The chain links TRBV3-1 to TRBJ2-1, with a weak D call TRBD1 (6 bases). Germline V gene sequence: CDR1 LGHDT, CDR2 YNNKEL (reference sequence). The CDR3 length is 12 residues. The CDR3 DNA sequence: TGTGCCAGCGGCCAAGGGGGTCTTGAGCAGTTCTTC. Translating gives CASGQGGLEQFF.

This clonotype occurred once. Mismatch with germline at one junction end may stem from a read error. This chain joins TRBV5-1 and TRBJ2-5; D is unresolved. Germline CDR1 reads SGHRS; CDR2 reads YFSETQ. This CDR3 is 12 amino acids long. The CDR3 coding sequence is TGCGCCAGCAGCCCCAACCAAGAGGCCCACTACTTC. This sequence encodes CASSPNQEAHYF.

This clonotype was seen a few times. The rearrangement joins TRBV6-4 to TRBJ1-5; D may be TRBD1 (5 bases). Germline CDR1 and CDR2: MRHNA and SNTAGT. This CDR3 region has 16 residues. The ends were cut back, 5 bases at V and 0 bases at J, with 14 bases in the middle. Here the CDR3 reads CASSHRHRSSNQPQHF. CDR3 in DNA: TGTGCCAGCAGTCACCGACACAGGAGTAGCAATCAGCCCCAGCATTTT.

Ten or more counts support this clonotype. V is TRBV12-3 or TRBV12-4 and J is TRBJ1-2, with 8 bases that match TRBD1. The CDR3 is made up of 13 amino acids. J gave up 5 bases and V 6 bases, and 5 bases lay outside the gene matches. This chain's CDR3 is CASRPDRGYGYTF. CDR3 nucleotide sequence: TGTGCCAGCAGACCCGACAGGGGATATGGCTACACCTTC.

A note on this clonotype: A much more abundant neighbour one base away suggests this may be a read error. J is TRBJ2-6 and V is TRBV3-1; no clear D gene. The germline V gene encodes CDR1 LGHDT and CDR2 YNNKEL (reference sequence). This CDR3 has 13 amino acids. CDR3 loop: CAGSRPGANVLTF. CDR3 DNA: TGTGCCGGCAGTCGTCCTGGGGCCAACGTCCTGACTTTC.

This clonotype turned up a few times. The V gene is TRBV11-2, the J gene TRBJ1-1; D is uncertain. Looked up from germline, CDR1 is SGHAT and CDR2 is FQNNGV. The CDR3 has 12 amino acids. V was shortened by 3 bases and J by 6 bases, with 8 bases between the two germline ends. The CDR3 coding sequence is TGTGCCAGCAGCTTTAGAACCTCTGAAGCTTTCTTT. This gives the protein CASSFRTSEAFF.

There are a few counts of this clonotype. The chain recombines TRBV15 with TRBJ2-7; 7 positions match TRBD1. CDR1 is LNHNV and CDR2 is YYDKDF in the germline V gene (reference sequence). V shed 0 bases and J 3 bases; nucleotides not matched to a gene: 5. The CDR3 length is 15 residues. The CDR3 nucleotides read TGTGCCACCAGCAGAGATTTCACAGGGGACTACGAGCAGTACTTC. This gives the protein CATSRDFTGDYEQYF.

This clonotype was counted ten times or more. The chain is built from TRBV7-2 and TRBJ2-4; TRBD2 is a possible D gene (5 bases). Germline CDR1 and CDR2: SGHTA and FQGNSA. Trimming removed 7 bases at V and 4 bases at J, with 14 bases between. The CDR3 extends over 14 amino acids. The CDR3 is CASTPERRKNIQYF. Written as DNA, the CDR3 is TGTGCCAGCACCCCCGAGAGGAGGAAAAACATTCAGTACTTC. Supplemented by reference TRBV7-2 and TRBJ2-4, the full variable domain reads GAGVSQSPSNKVTEKGKDVELRCDPISGHTALYWYRQSLGQGLEFLIYFQGNSAPDKSGLPSDRFSAERTGGSVSTLTIQRTQQEDSAVYLCASTPERRKNIQYFGAGTRLSVL.

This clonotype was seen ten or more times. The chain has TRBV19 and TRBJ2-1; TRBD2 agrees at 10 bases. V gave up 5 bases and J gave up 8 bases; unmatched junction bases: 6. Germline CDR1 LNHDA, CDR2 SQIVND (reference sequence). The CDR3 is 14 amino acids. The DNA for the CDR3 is TGTGCCAGTAGTTTCAGCGGGGGGGCTTATGAGCAGTTCTTC. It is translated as CASSFSGGAYEQFF.

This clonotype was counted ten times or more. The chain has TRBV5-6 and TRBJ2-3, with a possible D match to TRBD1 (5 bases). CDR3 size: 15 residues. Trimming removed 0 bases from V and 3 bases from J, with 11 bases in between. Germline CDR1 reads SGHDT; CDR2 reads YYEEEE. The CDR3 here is CASSLARVITDTQYF. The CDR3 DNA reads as TGTGCCAGCAGCTTGGCCAGGGTAATAACAGATACGCAGTATTTT.

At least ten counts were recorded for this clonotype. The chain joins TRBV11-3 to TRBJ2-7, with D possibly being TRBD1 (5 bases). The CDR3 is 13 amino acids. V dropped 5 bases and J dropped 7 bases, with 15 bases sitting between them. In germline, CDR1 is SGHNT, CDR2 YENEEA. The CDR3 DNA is TGTGCCAGCAGCGACGACAGACAAGGGGAGCAGTACTTC. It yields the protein CASSDDRQGEQYF.

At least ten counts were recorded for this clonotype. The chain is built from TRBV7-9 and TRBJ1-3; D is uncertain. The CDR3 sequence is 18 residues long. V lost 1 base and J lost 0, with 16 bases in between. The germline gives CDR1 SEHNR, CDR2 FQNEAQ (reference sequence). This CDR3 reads CASSLEWGYHYSGNTIYF. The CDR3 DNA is TGTGCCAGCAGCTTAGAGTGGGGATATCATTACTCTGGAAACACCATATATTTT.

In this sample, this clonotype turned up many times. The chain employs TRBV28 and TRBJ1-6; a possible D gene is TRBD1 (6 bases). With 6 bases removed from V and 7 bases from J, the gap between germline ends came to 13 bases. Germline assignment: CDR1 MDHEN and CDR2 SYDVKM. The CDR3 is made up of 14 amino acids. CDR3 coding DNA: TGTGCCAGCAGCCGAGGGGGTGTCAATTCACCCCTCCACTTT. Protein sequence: CASSRGGVNSPLHF.

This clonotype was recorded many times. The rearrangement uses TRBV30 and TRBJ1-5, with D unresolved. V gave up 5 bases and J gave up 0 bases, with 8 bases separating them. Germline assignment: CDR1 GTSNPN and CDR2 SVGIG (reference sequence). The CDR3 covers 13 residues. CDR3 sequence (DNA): TGTGCCTGGGAGTCGGATAGCAATCAGCCCCAGCATTTT. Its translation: CAWESDSNQPQHF.

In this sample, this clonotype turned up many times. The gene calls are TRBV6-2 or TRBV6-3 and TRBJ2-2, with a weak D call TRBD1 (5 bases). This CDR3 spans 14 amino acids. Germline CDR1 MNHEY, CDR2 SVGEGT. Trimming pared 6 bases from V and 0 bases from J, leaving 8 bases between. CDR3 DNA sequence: TGTGCCAGCAGCGACAGACCGAACACCGGGGAGCTGTTTTTT. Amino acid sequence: CASSDRPNTGELFF.

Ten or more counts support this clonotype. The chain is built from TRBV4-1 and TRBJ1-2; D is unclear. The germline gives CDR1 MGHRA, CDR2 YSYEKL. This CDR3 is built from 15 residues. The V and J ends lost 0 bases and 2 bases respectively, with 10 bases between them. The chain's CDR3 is CASSQDRAINYGYTF. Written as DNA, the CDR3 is TGCGCCAGCAGCCAAGATCGGGCAATCAACTATGGCTACACCTTC.

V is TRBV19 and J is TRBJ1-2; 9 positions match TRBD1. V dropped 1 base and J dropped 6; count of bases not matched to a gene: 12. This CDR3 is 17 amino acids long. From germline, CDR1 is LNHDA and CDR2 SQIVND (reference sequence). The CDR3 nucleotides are TGTGCCAGTAGTATAGGGGGGACAGGGATGAGTTCGAATGGCTACACCTTC. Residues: CASSIGGTGMSSNGYTF.

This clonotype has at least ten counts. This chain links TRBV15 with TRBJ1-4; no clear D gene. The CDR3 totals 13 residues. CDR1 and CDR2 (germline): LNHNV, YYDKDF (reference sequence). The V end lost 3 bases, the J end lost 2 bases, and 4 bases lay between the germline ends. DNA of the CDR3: TGTGCCACCAGCAGGGACACTAATGAAAAACTGTTTTTT. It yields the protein CATSRDTNEKLFF.

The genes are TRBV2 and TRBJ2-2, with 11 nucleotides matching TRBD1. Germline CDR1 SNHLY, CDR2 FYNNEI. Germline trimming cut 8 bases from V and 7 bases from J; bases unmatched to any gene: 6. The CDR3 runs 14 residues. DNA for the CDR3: TGTGCCAGCTTAGGACAGGGGGCGGACGGGGAGCTGTTTTTT. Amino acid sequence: CASLGQGADGELFF. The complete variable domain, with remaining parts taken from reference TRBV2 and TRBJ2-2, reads EPEVTQTPSHQVTQMGQEVILRCVPISNHLYFYWYRQILGQKVEFLVSFYNNEISEKSEIFDDQFSVERPDGSNFTLKIRSTKLEDSAMYFCASLGQGADGELFFGEGSRLTVL.

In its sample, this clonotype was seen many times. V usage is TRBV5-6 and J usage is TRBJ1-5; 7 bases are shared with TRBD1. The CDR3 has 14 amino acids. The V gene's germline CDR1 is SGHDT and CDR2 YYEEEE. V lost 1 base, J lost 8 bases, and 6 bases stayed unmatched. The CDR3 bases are TGTGCCAGCAGCTTGTCCGGGACAGTTAAGCCCCAGCATTTT. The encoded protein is CASSLSGTVKPQHF.